This T cell receptor beta chain appears in the sequencing data of a study of T cell repertoires in cytomegalovirus infection. Study-wide context: Recently identified HLA-C-restricted CMV epitopes were among the peptides used. Public signatures in TCR beta pointed to CMV infection and matching HLA type.

Study results and limitations: Carriers of CMV and the relevant HLA type were discriminated by public TCR beta frequency. What dominated the ex vivo response were HLA-C-restricted CMV-specific TCR beta clonotypes.

With respect to this clonotype: Its antigen is undetermined.

MiXCR, run by TCRdb on the reads, gives a single entry per CDR3 protein. The table lists under 300,000 distinct CDR3 sequences, 22% of them singletons. Sequencing used cultured PBMCs, obtained from culture after CMV antigen stimulation. This receptor was taken from a human donor in good health (CMV status not recorded). Some clones in this sample may be carry-over from other donors' samples.

CDR3 sequence: CATEGGTAWGYTF. The CDR3 nucleotides read TGTGCCACAGAGGGGGGGACCGCTTGGGGCTACACCTTC. The chain recombines TRBV7-4 with TRBJ1-2, with a weak D call TRBD1 (6 bases). CDR1 is SGHVT and CDR2 is SQSDAQ in the germline V gene. CDR3 length equals 13 residues. V lost 10 bases and J 8 bases, leaving 20 bases between the germline ends.